The TCR beta chain described here comes from a study of blood T cell repertoires in COVID-19. Study-level information: Italy, Spain and the United States were the sources of the convalescent and acute COVID-19 samples.

Per the original methods: Reference gene primer amplification yielded estimated nucleated cell counts. The table came from immunoSEQ multiplex PCR; TCRdb's copy has only in-frame clones and leaves some out. V, J and clone size are taken as reported in that table, and D and trimming were inferred from the DNA itself. Here the sample spans approximately 200,000 clones, around nine tenths being singletons. The length of the CDR3 is 13 residues. The germline V and J ends were trimmed by 10 bases and 6 bases, with 19 bases remaining between them. Germline loops: CDR1 SGHNT, CDR2 YYREEE (reference sequence). Those who participated ranged in age from roughly 18 to 100 years and resided in 20 to 25 US areas. Cohort assignment relied on participant-reported clinical history.

Sequenced sample: PBMCs or T cells enriched from blood (not recorded which). The receptor comes from a woman in her thirties who had been exposed to COVID-19. The chain couples TRBV5-4 to TRBJ1-2; perhaps TRBD1 as D (6 bases). CDR3 sequence (DNA): TGTGCCTACCATCCGGCAGGGGAGAATGGCTACACCTTC. Translation gives CAYHPAGENGYTF.